The clone carrying this T cell receptor (beta chain) has a count of ten or more. The CDR3 runs 15 residues. Trimming pared 5 bases from V and 0 bases from J, leaving 11 bases between. Using MiXCR, TCRdb re-called clones from the PCR reads. The sample contains about 41,000 clones, approximately 24% of which appear only once. The sample belongs to a study of metastatic and nonmetastatic thyroid tumors. Study background: Peripheral blood and tumor or nodule samples from malignant and benign thyroid patients were compared.

The entire patient cohort was treatment-naive prior to thyroid surgery. The V call is TRBV12-3 or TRBV12-4, the J call TRBJ2-1; tentative D call: TRBD2 (5 bases). This clonotype was sampled from a female donor with papillary thyroid cancer or a benign thyroid nodule (not recorded which). Some clones in this sample may be carry-over from other donors' samples. The sequencing input was tumor tissue. The CDR3 DNA reads TGTGCCAGCAGTAGCAGGACTCACTCCTACAATGAGCAGTTCTTC. Protein: CASSSRTHSYNEQFF.